This T cell receptor beta chain was profiled in a study of blood T cell repertoires in COVID-19. Study-level background: Samples taken during acute and convalescent COVID-19 were collected in the United States, Italy and Spain.

V was clipped by 3 bases and J by 9 bases, with 11 bases between them. This CDR3 has 13 residues. How the authors handled the data: By means of reference gene primer amplification, nucleated cell counts were estimated. Libraries were prepared by immunoSEQ multiplex PCR; TCRdb keeps only in-frame clonotypes and omits some of them. The DNA gave D and trimming, while V, J and clone size come from that table. This table has 250,000 to 300,000 clones, about 90% appearing once. Material for sequencing was PBMCs or T cells enriched from blood (not recorded which). The clonotype comes from a human donor in a cohort exposed to, infected with or recovered from COVID-19 (not recorded which). The donor label of this sample is uncertain. The chain employs TRBV12-3 or TRBV12-4 and TRBJ1-4, with D unclear. DNA of the CDR3: TGTGCCAGCAGTTTGGAGGCGCCACAAAAACTGTTTTTT. This translates into CASSLEAPQKLFF.